This T cell receptor (beta chain) came from a study of T-cell memory formation after mild COVID-19. This clonotype showed up just a few times. This CDR3 contains 14 residues. The junction had 8 bases not matched to a gene; V was cut back by 5 bases and J by 7 bases. Per the germline V gene, CDR1 is SGHAT and CDR2 is FQDESV (reference sequence). TCRdb re-called the 5' RACE reads with MiXCR, one entry per CDR3 protein. The sample has about 560,000 distinct CDR3 sequences, approximately 21% seen once. The chain recombines TRBV11-1 with TRBJ2-1, with TRBD1 identical over 7 bases. The clonotype originates from an adult woman who had mild COVID-19 (a few samples of this study predate the infection). Cell type and time point are not known. Sequenced sample: PBMCs or a T cell subset sorted from them (not recorded which). CDR3 nucleotides: TGTGCCAGCAGCCCTGCGAGGGGGCAGAATGAGCAGTTCTTC. Amino acids: CASSPARGQNEQFF.